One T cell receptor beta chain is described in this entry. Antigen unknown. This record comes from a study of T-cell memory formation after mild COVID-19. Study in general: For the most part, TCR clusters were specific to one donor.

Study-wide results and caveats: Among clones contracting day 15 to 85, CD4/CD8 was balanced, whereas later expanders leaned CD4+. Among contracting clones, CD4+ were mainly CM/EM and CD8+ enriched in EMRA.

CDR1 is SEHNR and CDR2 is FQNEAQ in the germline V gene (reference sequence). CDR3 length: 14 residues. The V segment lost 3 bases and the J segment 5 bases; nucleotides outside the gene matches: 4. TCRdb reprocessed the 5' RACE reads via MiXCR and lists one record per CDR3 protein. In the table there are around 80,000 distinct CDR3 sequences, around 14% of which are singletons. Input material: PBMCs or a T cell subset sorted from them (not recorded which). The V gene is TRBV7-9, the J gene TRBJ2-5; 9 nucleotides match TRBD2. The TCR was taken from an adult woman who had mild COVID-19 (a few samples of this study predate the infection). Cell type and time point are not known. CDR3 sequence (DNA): TGTGCCAGCAGCTTGGGACTAGCATACGAGACCCAGTACTTC. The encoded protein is CASSLGLAYETQYF.